A selection of T cell receptor beta chains follows, all from one sample in a study of shared clonotypes between healthy human individuals. TCRdb's table, derived via immunoSEQ multiplex PCR, lists solely in-frame clones and lacks some. The profile covers roughly 2.1 million clones, with just over 90% appearing a single time and under 2% taken by the ten largest. The sequenced material came from naive CD8+ T cells from PBMCs. The receptors were sampled from a man between 18 and 35 years old in good health. Some clones in this sample may be carry-over from other donors' samples. CDR3s include the opening cysteine and the closing phenylalanine or tryptophan. A D gene is named only where the DNA matches it firmly. Not all rows give a size; the values are once, few, many and, for expanded clones, a class.

D gene,V gene,clone size,J gene,CDR3 DNA,CDR3 protein
.,TRBV5-8,.,TRBJ2-2,TGTGCCAGCAGCTTGAACGACTTGGTCGGGGAGCTGTTTTTT,CASSLNDLVGELFF
.,TRBV4-1,.,TRBJ2-4,TGCGCCAGCAGCCAAGATTCAGCGGGCGGAGACAAAAACATTCAGTACTTC,CASSQDSAGGDKNIQYF
.,TRBV7-3,.,TRBJ2-1,TGTGCCAGCAGCTTAATGCAGGGTCCTGAGCAGTTCTTC,CASSLMQGPEQFF
.,TRBV21-1,few,TRBJ1-4,TGTGCCAGCAGCAAAGCGGGAAGCCGTCCAACTAATGAAAAACTGTTTTTT,CASSKAGSRPTNEKLFF
.,TRBV27,.,TRBJ2-3,TGTGCCAGCATGGGCCCAGCGGCAGATACGCAGTATTTT,CASMGPAADTQYF
TRBD1,TRBV6-5,.,TRBJ1-1,TGTGCCAGCAGCCTTATGGGACAGGGTGATACTGAAGCTTTCTTT,CASSLMGQGDTEAFF
.,TRBV9,.,TRBJ2-7,TGTGCCAGCAGCGCGGCCCGGGACTCCAATCCCTACGAGCAGTACTTC,CASSAARDSNPYEQYF
.,TRBV7-9,.,TRBJ2-2,TGTGCCAGCAGCCATGGAGTACTCACCGGGGAGCTGTTTTTT,CASSHGVLTGELFF
.,TRBV25-1,.,TRBJ2-4,TGTGCCAGCATGGGCTTAGGCGTTCAGTACTTC,CASMGLGVQYF
.,TRBV15,.,TRBJ2-3,TGTGCCACCAGCAGTAAGACAGGATTCACAGATACGCAGTATTTT,CATSSKTGFTDTQYF
.,TRBV11-2,.,TRBJ1-1,TGTGCCAGCAGGGCATACGGGACTGGTGAAGCTTTCTTT,CASRAYGTGEAFF
.,TRBV10-3,.,TRBJ2-7,TGTGCCATCAGTGAGTCGATCGCCCCCACAGGCGAGCAGTACTTC,CAISESIAPTGEQYF
TRBD2,TRBV6-6,.,TRBJ2-4,TGTGCCAGCAGTTACCTCGGGAGGGTCGTTCAGTACTTC,CASSYLGRVVQYF
.,TRBV6-1,few,TRBJ1-2,TGTGCCAGCCCCGGACCCGGCTACTACACCTTC,CASPGPGYYTF
.,TRBV6-5,few,TRBJ2-7,TGTGCCAGCAGTTACTCCCCCTACGAGCAGTACTTC,CASSYSPYEQYF
.,TRBV7-9,few,TRBJ1-2,TGTGCCAGCAGCCCCGACTATGGCTACACCTTC,CASSPDYGYTF
.,TRBV7-8,.,TRBJ1-1,TGTGCCAGCAGCTCTCTTCGGGGCACTGAAGCTTTCTTT,CASSSLRGTEAFF
TRBD2,TRBV27,.,TRBJ2-7,TGTGCCAGCAGGCTGCAAGCTAGCGGGTACGAGCAGTACTTC,CASRLQASGYEQYF
TRBD2,TRBV19,.,TRBJ2-2,TGTGCCAGCTCAGCGGGGGCCGGGGAGCTGTTTTTT,CASSAGAGELFF
TRBD2,TRBV28,.,TRBJ2-1,TGTGCCAGCAGTTTATTACTAGCGGAAAATACCTACAATGAGCAGTTCTTC,CASSLLLAENTYNEQFF
.,TRBV7-8,.,TRBJ2-5,TGTGCCAGCACCCACGGGACATACGAAGAGACCCAGTACTTC,CASTHGTYEETQYF
.,TRBV10-1,.,TRBJ2-2,TGCGCCAGCAGTGAAGTGCCCGCCGGGGAGCTGTTTTTT,CASSEVPAGELFF
.,TRBV6-5,once,TRBJ1-4,TGTGCCAGCAGGCTACACGGAGCCCACGAAAAACTGTTTTTT,CASRLHGAHEKLFF
.,TRBV14,.,TRBJ2-7,TGTGCCAGCAGGGGGGCGTCCTCCTACGAGCAGTACTTC,CASRGASSYEQYF
.,TRBV10-3,.,TRBJ2-1,TGTGCCATCAGTGAGTTCGGTTTCGAAGTGTCATCCTACAATGAGCAGTTCTTC,CAISEFGFEVSSYNEQFF
TRBD1,TRBV19,few,TRBJ1-1,TGTGCCAGTAGCATAACAGGGGGCAACACTGAAGCTTTCTTT,CASSITGGNTEAFF
.,TRBV5-6,once,TRBJ2-3,TGTGCCAGCAGCTTTAGAACTCCGGAGACAGTTGAGAGTGCAGATACGCAGTATTTT,CASSFRTPETVESADTQYF
.,TRBV29-1,.,TRBJ2-7,TGCAGCGTTTCTGAGGGAACCAACTACGAGCAGTACTTC,CSVSEGTNYEQYF
.,TRBV15,.,TRBJ2-1,TGTGCCACCAGCAGTGAGGTTCGGAATGAGCAGTTCTTC,CATSSEVRNEQFF
.,TRBV5-6,.,TRBJ1-4,TGTGCCAGCAGCTCCCTGAGGGGCGGGACTAATGAAAAACTGTTTTTT,CASSSLRGGTNEKLFF
.,TRBV25-1,.,TRBJ2-6,TGTGCCAGCAGTCAGGCGGGCAGCTCTGGGGCCAACGTCCTGACTTTC,CASSQAGSSGANVLTF
.,TRBV9,.,TRBJ2-3,TGTGCCAGCAGCGTAGCGGGCCGAACCACAGATACGCAGTATTTT,CASSVAGRTTDTQYF
.,TRBV5-6,.,TRBJ2-7,TGTGCCAGCAGCGTGGGGCCTTCTTTCTACGAGCAGTACTTC,CASSVGPSFYEQYF
.,TRBV15,.,TRBJ2-1,TGTGCCACCAGCAGAGAGGGGCGACAGCAGTTCTTC,CATSREGRQQFF
TRBD1,TRBV7-2,.,TRBJ1-1,TGTGCCAGCACCTTCGACAGGGTACCCACTGAAGCTTTCTTT,CASTFDRVPTEAFF
.,TRBV7-9,.,TRBJ1-1,TGTGCCAGCAGCCCGGACAGCCTTATGAACACTGAAGCTTTCTTT,CASSPDSLMNTEAFF
.,TRBV15,.,TRBJ2-3,TGTGCCACAAACACTAGACCGACTAGCACAGATACGCAGTATTTT,CATNTRPTSTDTQYF
TRBD2,TRBV5-6,.,TRBJ2-5,TGTGCCAGCAGCTTGGTAGCTAGCGGAGCCTTCCCTCAAGAGACCCAGTACTTC,CASSLVASGAFPQETQYF
.,TRBV27,.,TRBJ2-2,TGTGCCAGCAGTTCCTGGGGGTCGAACACCGGGGAGCTGTTTTTT,CASSSWGSNTGELFF
.,TRBV29-1,few,TRBJ1-1,TGCAGCGTTGAAGAGACCTACGTCCGGACTGGAGCTTTCTTT,CSVEETYVRTGAFF
TRBD1,TRBV7-6,few,TRBJ1-1,TGTGCCAGCAGCTTAGGGACAGGGGGCAGGGACACTGAAGCTTTCTTT,CASSLGTGGRDTEAFF
.,TRBV4-1,.,TRBJ2-7,TGCGCCAGCAGCCAAGATTGGGAAGATTTGGAGCAGTACTTC,CASSQDWEDLEQYF
.,TRBV7-8,once,TRBJ1-5,TGTGCCAGCAGCTTAGGACGGACTCCTAATAGCAATCAGCCCCAGCATTTT,CASSLGRTPNSNQPQHF
TRBD1,TRBV5-4,.,TRBJ2-7,TGTGCCAGCAGCCTGGACAGGGAGTATACCTACGAGCAGTACTTC,CASSLDREYTYEQYF
.,TRBV5-8,.,TRBJ2-3,TGTGCCAGCAGCCCGACCACCTTGGGATCGGGCACAGATACGCAGTATTTT,CASSPTTLGSGTDTQYF
TRBD1,TRBV28,once,TRBJ1-5,TGTGCCAGCAGTTTATACCGACAGGGTAGCCAGCCCCAGCATTTT,CASSLYRQGSQPQHF
.,TRBV4-1,.,TRBJ1-3,TGCGCCAGCAGCCAAGTCCTGTTCTCTGGAAACACCATATATTTT,CASSQVLFSGNTIYF
TRBD1,TRBV19,.,TRBJ2-7,TGTGCCAGTAGTGAAGGGACAGGCCGAGACTACGAGCAGTACTTC,CASSEGTGRDYEQYF
TRBD1,TRBV27,.,TRBJ1-1,TGTGCCAGCAGGTTACAGGGGATGAACACTGAAGCTTTCTTT,CASRLQGMNTEAFF
.,TRBV29-1,.,TRBJ2-7,TGCAGCGTTGTGTCCTGGTGGGAGCAGTACTTC,CSVVSWWEQYF
.,TRBV5-8,.,TRBJ1-1,TGTGCCAGCAACGGAGGACCCTCATTTAACACTGAAGCTTTCTTT,CASNGGPSFNTEAFF
.,TRBV29-1,few,TRBJ1-1,TGCAGCGTTGAAACGGCTTTCTTT,CSVETAFF
TRBD1,TRBV6-5,.,TRBJ2-2,TGTGCCAGCAGGAATGGACAGGGAAACACCGGGGAGCTGTTTTTT,CASRNGQGNTGELFF
.,TRBV27,.,TRBJ2-7,TGTGCCAGCAGTTTGAGGGACGGACGCTACGAGCAGTACTTC,CASSLRDGRYEQYF